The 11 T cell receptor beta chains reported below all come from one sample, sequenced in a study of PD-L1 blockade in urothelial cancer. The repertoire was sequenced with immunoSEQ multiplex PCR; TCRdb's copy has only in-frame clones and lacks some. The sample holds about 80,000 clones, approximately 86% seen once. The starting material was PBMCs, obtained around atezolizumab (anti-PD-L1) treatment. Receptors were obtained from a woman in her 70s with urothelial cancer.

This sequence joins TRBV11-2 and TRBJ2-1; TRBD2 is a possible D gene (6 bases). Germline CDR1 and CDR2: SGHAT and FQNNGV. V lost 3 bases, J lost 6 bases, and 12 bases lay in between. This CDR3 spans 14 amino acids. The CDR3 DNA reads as TGTGCCAGCAGCTTCAGACTAGGAGCCAATGAGCAGTTCTTC. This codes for CASSFRLGANEQFF.

The CDR3 region is CASSLLQSGQLDSPLHF. The CDR3 nucleotides are TGTGCCAGCAGCTTGCTCCAGTCGGGACAGCTAGATTCACCCCTCCACTTT. V is TRBV5-5 and J is TRBJ1-6; TRBD1 matches at 7 bases. This CDR3 comprises 17 residues. From germline, CDR1 is SGHKS and CDR2 YYEKEE (reference sequence). Trimming cost V 1 base and J 8 bases; bases outside gene matches: 12.

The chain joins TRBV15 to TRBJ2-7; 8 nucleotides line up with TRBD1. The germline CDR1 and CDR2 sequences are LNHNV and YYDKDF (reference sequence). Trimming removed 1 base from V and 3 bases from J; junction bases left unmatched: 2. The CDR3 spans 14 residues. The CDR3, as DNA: TGTGCCACCAGCAGAGGGACAGGGAACTACGAGCAGTACTTC. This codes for CATSRGTGNYEQYF.

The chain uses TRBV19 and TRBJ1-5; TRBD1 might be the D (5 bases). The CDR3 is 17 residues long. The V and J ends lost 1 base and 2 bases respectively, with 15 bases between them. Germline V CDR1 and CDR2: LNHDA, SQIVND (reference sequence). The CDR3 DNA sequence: TGTGCCAGTAGTATAGGGGGCAGGAAGTTAGGCAATCAGCCCCAGCATTTT. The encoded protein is CASSIGGRKLGNQPQHF.

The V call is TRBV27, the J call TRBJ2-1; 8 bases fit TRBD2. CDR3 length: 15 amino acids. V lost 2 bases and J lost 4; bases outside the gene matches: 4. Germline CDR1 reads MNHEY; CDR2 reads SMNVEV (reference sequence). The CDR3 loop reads CASSLPSGQYNEQFF. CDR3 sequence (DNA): TGTGCCAGCAGTTTACCTAGCGGGCAATACAATGAGCAGTTCTTC.

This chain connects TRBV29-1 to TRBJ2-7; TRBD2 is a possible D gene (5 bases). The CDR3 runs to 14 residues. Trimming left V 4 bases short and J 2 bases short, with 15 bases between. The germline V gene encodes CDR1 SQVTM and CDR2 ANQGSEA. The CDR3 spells CSVVRFERPYEQYF. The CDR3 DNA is TGCAGCGTTGTGCGATTCGAGCGGCCCTACGAGCAGTACTTC.

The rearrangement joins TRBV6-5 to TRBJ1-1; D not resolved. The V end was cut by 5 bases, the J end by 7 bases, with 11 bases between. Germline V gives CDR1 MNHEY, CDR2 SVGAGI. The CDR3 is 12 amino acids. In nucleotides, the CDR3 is TGTGCCAGCAGTCTAGGTTTCAATGAAGCTTTCTTT. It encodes CASSLGFNEAFF.

The CDR3 region has the DNA TGTGCCAGCAGCACAGCACTAGGGCTAGGGTCGCAGTATTTT. It translates to CASSTALGLGSQYF. The V and J genes are TRBV7-8 and TRBJ2-3, with a tentative D call TRBD2 (5 bases). The length of the CDR3 is 14 residues. Trimming shortened V by 5 bases and J by 10 bases, and 19 bases separated the two germline ends. Germline lookup yields CDR1 SGHVS and CDR2 FQNEAQ.

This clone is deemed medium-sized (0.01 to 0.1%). The CDR3 DNA is TGTGCCAGCAGTGTACTAGCGGGGAGCACAGATACGCAGTATTTT. It yields the protein CASSVLAGSTDTQYF. The genes are TRBV6-1 and TRBJ2-3, with TRBD2 identical over 10 bases. The germline gives CDR1 MNHNS, CDR2 SASEGT. This CDR3 spans 15 amino acids. Trimming cost V 4 bases and J 0 bases; bases outside gene matches: 1.

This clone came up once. This CDR3 is CASSSRTGGAGANVLTF. In DNA, the CDR3 is TGTGCCAGTAGTTCCCGGACAGGGGGCGCTGGGGCCAACGTCCTGACTTTC. The chain couples TRBV19 to TRBJ2-6, with 11 bases aligning to TRBD1. V gave up 5 bases and J gave up 2 bases; unmatched junction bases: 5. CDR3 length equals 17 residues. CDR1 and CDR2 from the germline V gene are LNHDA and SQIVND (reference sequence).

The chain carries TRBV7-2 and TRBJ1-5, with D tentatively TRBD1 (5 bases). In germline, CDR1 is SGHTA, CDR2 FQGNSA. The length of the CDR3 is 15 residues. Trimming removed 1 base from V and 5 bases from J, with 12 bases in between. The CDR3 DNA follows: TGTGCCAGCAGCTTAGACGCCTCGGGGGATCAGCCCCAGCATTTT. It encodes CASSLDASGDQPQHF.